The 15 T cell receptor beta chains below come from one sample, sequenced in a study of regulatory T cells in long-lasting Graves disease. Stated time point: newly diagnosed GD, antithyroid drugs for less than 3 months. Preparation of the TCR library used RNA extracted from PBMCs. Construction of the TCR beta libraries employed iRepertoire HTBI primers in conjunction with Arm-PCR of CDR3 regions. Using its own MiXCR run on the multiplex PCR reads, TCRdb lists one record per CDR3 protein. The table lists some 410,000 distinct CDR3 sequences, about a sixth of them singletons. These records were also assigned to another study, of T cells in Graves' hyperthyroidism and ophthalmopathy.

The sample was peripheral blood mononuclear cells (PBMCs), taken at new diagnosis, from a patient treated with antithyroid drugs. These receptors originate from a woman in her twenties or thirties with Graves disease.

The chain combines TRBV19 with TRBJ2-3; 12 bases agree with TRBD2. V trimming: 4 bases; J trimming: 5 bases; junction bases outside the gene matches: 7. This CDR3 is 16 amino acids long. Germline V gives CDR1 LNHDA, CDR2 SQIVND (reference sequence). Here the CDR3 DNA reads TGTGCCAGTAGTACCCGGACTAGCGGGATGCAAGATACGCAGTATTTT. Encoded protein: CASSTRTSGMQDTQYF. Variable domain in full (rest from reference TRBV19 and TRBJ2-3): DGGITQSPKYLFRKEGQNVTLSCEQNLNHDAMYWYRQDPGQGLRLIYYSQIVNDFQKGDIAEGYSVSREKKESFPLTVTSAQKNPTAFYLCASSTRTSGMQDTQYFGPGTRLTVL.

This clonotype was counted at least ten times. The chain couples TRBV18 to TRBJ1-2; D is unclear. Germline CDR1 is KGHSH and CDR2 is LQKENI. Trimming pared 0 bases from V and 5 bases from J, leaving 7 bases between. The CDR3 has 13 residues. The DNA of the CDR3 is TGTGCCAGCTCACCACCCTCGCAGTATGGCTACACCTTC. Translating it yields CASSPPSQYGYTF.

This clonotype was recorded many times. The gene calls are TRBV27 and TRBJ1-5; 7 nucleotides match TRBD1. V dropped 6 bases and J dropped 1; count of bases not matched to a gene: 3. The CDR3 is 14 residues long. Germline V gene sequence: CDR1 MNHEY, CDR2 SMNVEV (reference sequence). The CDR3 protein is CASSTQGSNQPQHF. For the CDR3, the DNA is TGTGCCAGCAGCACACAGGGGAGCAATCAGCCCCAGCATTTT.

The CDR3: CSADYHGGTNEKLFF. CDR3 bases: TGCAGTGCGGACTACCACGGGGGAACTAATGAAAAACTGTTTTTT. The V and J genes are TRBV20-1 and TRBJ1-4, with D tentatively TRBD1 (5 bases). CDR3 length: 15 amino acids. V was clipped by 6 bases and J by 1 base, with 15 bases between them. CDR1 DFQATT and CDR2 SNEGSKA come from the germline V gene (reference sequence).

This clonotype was counted at least ten times. The rearrangement uses TRBV2 and TRBJ1-4, with D hard to call. V shed 6 bases and J shed 4 bases, with 12 bases lying between them. The CDR3 has 14 amino acids. CDR1 and CDR2 from the germline V gene are SNHLY and FYNNEI. DNA for the CDR3: TGTGCCAGCAGGAACCTTGGTGATAATGAAAAACTGTTTTTT. Translated, it gives CASRNLGDNEKLFF.

The chain combines TRBV11-2 with TRBJ2-1; maybe TRBD2 (5 bases). The CDR3 has 13 amino acids. The germline V and J ends were trimmed by 5 bases and 9 bases, with 14 bases remaining between them. Germline V CDR1 and CDR2: SGHAT, FQNNGV. CDR3 protein: CASSHRLFPEQFF. Written as DNA, the CDR3 is TGTGCCAGCAGCCACAGACTATTTCCTGAGCAGTTCTTC.

As for this clonotype: A far larger clone is just one base off, so this is likely a read error. The CDR3 DNA follows: TGCGCCAGCAGCCAACCGGGGAACACTGAAGCTTTCTTT. Translated, it gives CASSQPGNTEAFF. This rearrangement joins TRBV4-1 to TRBJ1-1; no reliable D call. The CDR3 is 13 residues long. CDR1 is MGHRA and CDR2 is YSYEKL in the germline V gene. Trimming cost V 2 bases and J 1 base, with 5 bases left between them.

On this clonotype: A clone one base away is much larger, so this may be a read error. The chain joins TRBV12-3 or TRBV12-4 to TRBJ2-7, with TRBD1 matching 8 bases. This CDR3 is 13 amino acids long. Losses at the gene ends were 5 bases for V and 5 bases for J; bases not matched to a gene: 5. The CDR3 is CASSPRGRNEQYF. CDR3 DNA: TGTGCCAGCAGTCCCAGGGGGCGGAACGAGCAGTACTTC.

Notes on this clonotype: One end of the junction varies from germline; a read error may be responsible. The chain recombines TRBV4-1 with TRBJ2-1, with a weak D call TRBD2 (7 bases). This CDR3 region has 17 residues. Germline assignment: CDR1 MGHRA and CDR2 YSYEKL. The CDR3 region is CASRGGRDHLGYNEQFF. The DNA of the CDR3 is TGTGCCAGCAGGGGAGGGCGGGACCACCTTGGTTACAATGAGCAGTTCTTC.

This clonotype was recorded at least ten times. This chain links TRBV30 with TRBJ2-7, with 10 bases aligning to TRBD1. The CDR3 has 14 amino acids. Germline values: CDR1 GTSNPN, CDR2 SVGIG (reference sequence). V lost 6 bases and J lost 7; bases outside the gene matches: 12. CDR3 nucleotides: TGTGCCTGTTCTCCGGGACAGGGGACGAGGGAGCAGTACTTC. It specifies CACSPGQGTREQYF.

The chain has TRBV27 and TRBJ1-3, with TRBD1 matching over 9 bases. The CDR3 loop spans 19 amino acids. Germline CDR1 MNHEY, CDR2 SMNVEV (reference sequence). Germline trimming cut 5 bases from V and 0 bases from J; bases unmatched to any gene: 14. The DNA for the CDR3 is TGTGCCAGCAGTCGCCGGGACAGGGCGACAGAAGTCTCTGGAAACACCATATATTTT. Translation gives CASSRRDRATEVSGNTIYF.

The chain couples TRBV13 to TRBJ1-2; D is unresolved. Trimming removed 3 bases from V and 0 bases from J, with 14 bases in between. CDR1 is PRHDT and CDR2 is FYEKMQ in the germline V gene (reference sequence). This CDR3 is 16 amino acids long. In nucleotides, the CDR3 is TGTGCCAGCAGCTTCCTGATTTGGCCCCCTAACTATGGCTACACCTTC. Its translation: CASSFLIWPPNYGYTF.

At least ten counts were recorded for this clonotype. This chain connects TRBV14 to TRBJ2-7; 9 bases line up with TRBD1. The CDR3 runs to 14 residues. Germline trimming cut 3 bases from V and 7 bases from J; bases unmatched to any gene: 7. The germline gives CDR1 SGHDN, CDR2 FVKESK. The DNA of the CDR3 is TGTGCCAGCAGCCATCAGGACAGGGGACGGGAGCAGTACTTC. Translated: CASSHQDRGREQYF.

This clonotype was seen repeatedly, ten times or more. The chain employs TRBV6-2 or TRBV6-3 and TRBJ2-1; tentative D call: TRBD2 (6 bases). CDR1 and CDR2 from the germline V gene are MNHEY and SVGEGT. CDR3 length: 16 residues. V lost 2 bases, J lost 2 bases, and 13 bases lay in between. The CDR3: CASSYGPGGTYNEQFF. In nucleotides, the CDR3 is TGTGCCAGCAGTTACGGGCCAGGAGGGACCTACAATGAGCAGTTCTTC.

This clonotype was seen repeatedly, ten times or more. V gene TRBV7-2 combines with J gene TRBJ1-1; D is undetermined. The CDR3 is 14 amino acids. Germline V gene data show CDR1 as SGHTA and CDR2 as FQGNSA. With 3 bases removed from V and 0 bases from J, the gap between germline ends came to 8 bases. For the CDR3, the DNA is TGTGCCAGCAGCTTGGGCCCCCTGAACACTGAAGCTTTCTTT. Amino acids: CASSLGPLNTEAFF.